These 10 T cell receptor beta chains came from one sample sequenced in a study of beta chain features in type 1 diabetes. Reverse transcribing all isolated RNA meant expressed TCRB transcripts were sequenced. Using immunoSEQ multiplex PCR, the repertoire was profiled, and TCRdb retains in-frame clones only, with some absent. Of 620,000 or so clones listed, about a sixth are singletons. The source material was naive CD4+ T cells from blood. These receptors came from a man between 18 and 29 years old in good health.

This clone has a handful of counts. The chain uses TRBV7-2 and TRBJ2-7; tentative D call: TRBD1 (5 bases). This CDR3 is 14 amino acids long. The germline V gene has CDR1 SGHTA and CDR2 FQGNSA. Trimming pared 5 bases from V and 1 base from J, leaving 12 bases between. This CDR3 is CASSQGIVSYEQYF. For the CDR3, the DNA is TGTGCCAGCAGCCAGGGAATTGTATCCTACGAGCAGTACTTC.

V is TRBV14 and J is TRBJ2-7; 10 bases line up with TRBD1. Losses at the gene ends were 1 base for V and 4 bases for J; bases not matched to a gene: 4. The germline gives CDR1 SGHDN, CDR2 FVKESK. This CDR3 region has 15 residues. CDR3 amino acids: CASSQGDRGRYEQYF. The CDR3 DNA sequence: TGTGCCAGCAGCCAAGGCGACAGGGGGCGTTACGAGCAGTACTTC.

This clone was picked up a small number of times. The V gene is TRBV11-3, the J gene TRBJ2-3, with 9 bases aligning to TRBD1. The CDR3 loop spans 17 amino acids. The germline gives CDR1 SGHNT, CDR2 YENEEA. V lost 4 bases and J lost 2; bases outside the gene matches: 10. The CDR3 DNA reads TGTGCCAGCAGCTACCACAGGGGGCTGGGGTACACAGATACGCAGTATTTT. Translating it yields CASSYHRGLGYTDTQYF.

There are a few counts of this clone. The chain links TRBV6-6 to TRBJ2-3, with 12 bases lining up with TRBD2. The germline V gene encodes CDR1 MNHNY and CDR2 SVGAGI (reference sequence). J was trimmed by 14 bases and V by 8 bases; bases with no gene match: 17. The CDR3 totals 15 residues. CDR3 sequence reads: CASSPQTSGSPFGYF. The DNA of the CDR3 is TGTGCCAGCTCTCCCCAGACTAGCGGGAGCCCCTTTGGGTATTTT.

This clone occurred many times. The V and J genes are TRBV10-3 and TRBJ2-1; a possible D gene is TRBD2 (6 bases). The V end was cut by 3 bases, the J end by 8 bases, with 8 bases between. Germline V gene lookup returns CDR1 ENHRY and CDR2 SYGVKD. This CDR3 contains 12 residues. DNA for the CDR3: TGTGCCATCAGTGATATAGCGGATGAGCAGTTCTTC. Its protein product is CAISDIADEQFF.

There are many counts of this clone. This chain links TRBV2 with TRBJ2-5, with D hard to call. V lost 4 bases, J lost 5 bases, and 5 bases lay in between. Germline assignment: CDR1 SNHLY and CDR2 FYNNEI. The CDR3 consists of 11 residues. The CDR3: CASSASETQYF. The DNA of the CDR3 is TGTGCCAGCAGTGCATCTGAGACCCAGTACTTC.

The rearrangement joins TRBV7-9 to TRBJ1-1; D gene unclear. Germline V lookup: CDR1 SEHNR, CDR2 FQNEAQ (reference sequence). CDR3 length equals 11 residues. V dropped 3 bases and J dropped 6 bases, with 5 bases sitting between them. The CDR3 nucleotides are TGTGCCAGCAGCTTTTACGCTGAAGCTTTCTTT. Translated, it gives CASSFYAEAFF.

The chain joins TRBV6-1 to TRBJ1-1, with D possibly TRBD1 on 5 matching bases. Germline CDR1 and CDR2: MNHNS and SASEGT. V lost 6 bases and J 6 bases, leaving 17 bases between the germline ends. The length of the CDR3 is 14 residues. The CDR3 DNA is TGTGCCAGCAGCCAGAAGACCAGGGTCCCTGAAGCTTTCTTT. It specifies CASSQKTRVPEAFF.

This clone was seen a few times. V is TRBV15 and J is TRBJ1-6; D remains ambiguous. V lost 5 bases and J 0 bases, leaving 11 bases between the germline ends. Germline V lookup: CDR1 LNHNV, CDR2 YYDKDF (reference sequence). The CDR3 is 16 residues long. Here the CDR3 reads CATSSWASSYNSPLHF. The CDR3 DNA sequence: TGTGCCACCAGCTCATGGGCCAGCTCCTATAATTCACCCCTCCACTTT.

There are many counts of this clone. The CDR3 region has the DNA TGCGCCAGCAGTCAATACGACAGGGGTCCACGGCACATTCAGTACTTC. It codes for CASSQYDRGPRHIQYF. The chain recombines TRBV23-1 with TRBJ2-4; 8 positions agree with TRBD1. TRBV23-1 is identified as an open reading frame with a role that is uncertain. The CDR3 spans 16 residues. V lost 1 base and J lost 8; bases outside the gene matches: 10.